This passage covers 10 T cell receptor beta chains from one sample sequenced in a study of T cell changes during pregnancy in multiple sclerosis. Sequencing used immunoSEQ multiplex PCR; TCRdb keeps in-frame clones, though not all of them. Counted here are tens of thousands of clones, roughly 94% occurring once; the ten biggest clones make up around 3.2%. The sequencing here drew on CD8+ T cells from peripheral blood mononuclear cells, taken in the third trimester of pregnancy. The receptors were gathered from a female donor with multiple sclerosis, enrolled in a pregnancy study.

This chain's CDR3 is CASSLELGGWGYTF. The CDR3, as DNA: TGTGCCAGCAGCTTAGAACTCGGGGGATGGGGCTACACCTTC. The chain combines TRBV7-2 with TRBJ1-2; TRBD1 is a possible D gene (5 bases). Trimming removed 1 base at V and 8 bases at J, with 14 bases between. The germline V gene encodes CDR1 SGHTA and CDR2 FQGNSA. The CDR3 loop spans 14 amino acids.

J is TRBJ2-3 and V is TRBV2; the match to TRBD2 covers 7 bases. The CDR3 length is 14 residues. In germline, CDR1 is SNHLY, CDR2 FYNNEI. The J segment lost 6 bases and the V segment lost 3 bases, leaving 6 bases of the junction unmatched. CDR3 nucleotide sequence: TGTGCCAGCAGTGAGAGTCTAGCGGCGGATACGCAGTATTTT. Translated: CASSESLAADTQYF. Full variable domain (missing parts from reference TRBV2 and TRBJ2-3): EPEVTQTPSHQVTQMGQEVILRCVPISNHLYFYWYRQILGQKVEFLVSFYNNEISEKSEIFDDQFSVERPDGSNFTLKIRSTKLEDSAMYFCASSESLAADTQYFGPGTRLTVL.

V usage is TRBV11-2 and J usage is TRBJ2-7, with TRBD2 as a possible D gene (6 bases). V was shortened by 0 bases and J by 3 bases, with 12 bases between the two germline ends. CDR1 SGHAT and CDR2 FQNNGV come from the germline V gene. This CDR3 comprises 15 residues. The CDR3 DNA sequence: TGTGCCAGCAGCTTAGAAAGGGGAGGCTACTACGAGCAGTACTTC. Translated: CASSLERGGYYEQYF.

The CDR3 sequence: CASSLPLGGYEQYF. In DNA form, the CDR3 reads TGTGCCAGCAGCCTACCATTAGGGGGATACGAGCAGTACTTC. The chain links TRBV7-2 to TRBJ2-7; a weak D match, TRBD1 (6 bases). V was cut by 5 bases and J by 4 bases, with 15 bases left in between. The CDR3 is 14 amino acids. Germline V gene lookup returns CDR1 SGHTA and CDR2 FQGNSA.

CDR3 sequence: CASSPRRITGGSNTQYF. As DNA, the CDR3 is TGTGCCAGCTCACCTCGGCGTATAACAGGGGGCTCGAATACGCAGTATTTT. This rearrangement joins TRBV18 to TRBJ2-3; 9 bases line up with TRBD1. Losses at the gene ends were 3 bases for V and 7 bases for J; bases not matched to a gene: 14. Germline-derived CDR1 and CDR2 are KGHSH and LQKENI. The CDR3 extends over 17 amino acids.

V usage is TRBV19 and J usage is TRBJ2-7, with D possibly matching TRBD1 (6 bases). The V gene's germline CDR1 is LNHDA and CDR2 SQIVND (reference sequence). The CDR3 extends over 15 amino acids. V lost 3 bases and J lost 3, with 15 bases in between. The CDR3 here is CASSINSGQFYEQYF. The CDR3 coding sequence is TGTGCCAGTAGTATCAATTCCGGACAGTTCTACGAGCAGTACTTC.

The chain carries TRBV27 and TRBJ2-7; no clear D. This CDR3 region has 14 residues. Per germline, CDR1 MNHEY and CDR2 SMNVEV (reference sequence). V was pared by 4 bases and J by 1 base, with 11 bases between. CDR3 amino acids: CASSYNSVSYEQYF. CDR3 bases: TGTGCCAGCAGTTATAACAGTGTTTCCTACGAGCAGTACTTC.

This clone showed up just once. CDR3 residues: CASSYNQGPTYEQYF. Here the CDR3 DNA reads TGTGCCAGCAGTTACAATCAGGGCCCCACCTACGAGCAGTACTTC. The chain couples TRBV6-5 to TRBJ2-7, with TRBD1 as a possible D gene (5 bases). The CDR3 is 15 residues long. Looked up from germline, CDR1 is MNHEY and CDR2 is SVGAGI. The germline V and J ends were trimmed by 2 bases and 2 bases, with 13 bases remaining between them.

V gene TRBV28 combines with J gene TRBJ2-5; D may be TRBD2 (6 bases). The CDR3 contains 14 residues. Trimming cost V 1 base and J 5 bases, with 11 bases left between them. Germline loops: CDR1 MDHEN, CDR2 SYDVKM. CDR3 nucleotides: TGTGCCAGCAGTTTATCGGAGGAGGGGGAGACCCAGTACTTC. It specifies CASSLSEEGETQYF.

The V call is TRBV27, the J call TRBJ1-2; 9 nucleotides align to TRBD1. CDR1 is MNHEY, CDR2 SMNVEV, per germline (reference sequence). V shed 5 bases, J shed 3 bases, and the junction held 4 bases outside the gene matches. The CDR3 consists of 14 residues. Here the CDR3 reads CASSRRTGDYGYTF. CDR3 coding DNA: TGTGCCAGCAGTCGACGGACAGGGGACTATGGCTACACCTTC.